This TCR beta chain was profiled in a study of blood T cell repertoires in COVID-19. Study at large: Sites in the United States, Italy and Spain provided acute and convalescent COVID-19 samples.

Germline V lookup: CDR1 LGHNA, CDR2 YNFKEQ. Trimming removed 1 base from V and 5 bases from J; junction bases left unmatched: 8. CDR3 size: 16 residues. Some clones are missing from TCRdb's copy, which holds only in-frame ones; the method was immunoSEQ multiplex PCR. The sample lists about 270,000 clones, 70% to 90% seen once, with around 4.1% in the top ten. The TCR comes from a woman aged 45-65 years with active or convalescent COVID-19. The chain combines TRBV4-2 with TRBJ2-4; 7 nucleotides align to TRBD2. Source material: peripheral blood. CDR3 bases: TGTGCCAGCAGCCAAGGTGGGAGGGTGTTCGAAAACATTCAGTACTTC. Amino acids: CASSQGGRVFENIQYF.